Below, 22 T cell receptor beta chains from the same sample are listed, as sequenced in a study of blood T cell repertoires in COVID-19. Sequencing was performed with immunoSEQ multiplex PCR; in TCRdb, only in-frame clones are kept and a portion is missing. The sample contains 150,000 to 200,000 clones, about 74% of which appear only once. The sample was peripheral blood. The source of these receptors is an elderly woman with acute or convalescent COVID-19.

The chain carries TRBV19 and TRBJ2-1; TRBD2 matches 12 bases. The V segment lost 7 bases and the J segment 6 bases; nucleotides outside the gene matches: 7. The CDR3 contains 15 residues. The germline V gene encodes CDR1 LNHDA and CDR2 SQIVND (reference sequence). CDR3: CASNLAGGQANEQFF. DNA for the CDR3: TGTGCCAGTAATCTAGCGGGAGGGCAAGCCAATGAGCAGTTCTTC.

The V and J genes are TRBV11-2 and TRBJ2-1, with 10 nucleotides matching TRBD2. The CDR3 has 17 amino acids. Trimming took 0 bases from V and 3 from J; bases not matched to a gene: 5. Per the germline V gene, CDR1 is SGHAT and CDR2 is FQNNGV. This CDR3 is CASSLEASGSFYNEQFF. Here the CDR3 DNA reads TGTGCCAGCAGCTTAGAGGCTAGCGGGAGCTTCTACAATGAGCAGTTCTTC.

The CDR3 coding sequence is TGTGCCAGCAGCTTAGATCGGACAGGGGGCATCCCAGATACGCAGTATTTT. It codes for CASSLDRTGGIPDTQYF. This chain uses TRBV7-2 with TRBJ2-3; 11 nucleotides line up with TRBD1. The CDR3 spans 17 residues. With 1 base clipped from V and 4 bases from J, the junction kept 7 bases outside the gene matches. Germline CDR1 reads SGHTA; CDR2 reads FQGNSA.

The chain carries TRBV5-4 and TRBJ2-3; 10 nucleotides align to TRBD2. This CDR3 contains 14 residues. Germline trimming cut 4 bases from V and 7 bases from J; bases unmatched to any gene: 6. The germline gives CDR1 SGHNT, CDR2 YYREEE (reference sequence). CDR3 loop: CASSPSGSRYTQYF. DNA of the CDR3: TGTGCCAGCAGCCCTAGCGGGAGTCGATATACGCAGTATTTT.

This clone is a singleton in its sample. The chain is built from TRBV27 and TRBJ2-1, with TRBD2 identical over 14 bases. V lost 5 bases to trimming and J lost 5 bases; unmatched junction nucleotides: 5. This CDR3 contains 16 residues. Germline V gene lookup returns CDR1 MNHEY and CDR2 SMNVEV (reference sequence). The CDR3 DNA reads TGTGCCAGCAGTCTCCGGACTAGCGGGGGGAACAATGAGCAGTTCTTC. It yields the protein CASSLRTSGGNNEQFF.

Here the CDR3 reads CASSLTPGNTEAFF. The CDR3, as DNA: TGTGCCAGCAGCTTAACTCCGGGGAACACTGAAGCTTTCTTT. The rearrangement joins TRBV7-2 to TRBJ1-1; D remains unclear. V gave up 2 bases and J gave up 1 base, with 8 bases separating them. The CDR3 covers 14 residues. CDR1 and CDR2 from the germline V gene are SGHTA and FQGNSA.

This chain connects TRBV7-9 to TRBJ2-3; 9 nucleotides line up with TRBD2. The CDR3 loop spans 18 amino acids. Germline CDR1 SEHNR, CDR2 FQNEAQ (reference sequence). J was trimmed by 3 bases and V by 1 base; bases with no gene match: 11. The DNA for the CDR3 is TGTGCCAGCAGCTTAGGGCGCCTAGCGGGAAGAGGGACAGATACGCAGTATTTT. Encoded protein: CASSLGRLAGRGTDTQYF. Full variable domain (outside the CDR3, taken from reference TRBV7-9 and TRBJ2-3): DTGVSQNPRHKITKRGQNVTFRCDPISEHNRLYWYRQTLGQGPEFLTYFQNEAQLEKSRLLSDRFSAERPKGSFSTLEIQRTEQGDSAMYLCASSLGRLAGRGTDTQYFGPGTRLTVL.

This clone appeared a few times. The J gene is TRBJ1-6, the V gene TRBV2; 7 positions match TRBD1. Germline V gives CDR1 SNHLY, CDR2 FYNNEI. This CDR3 has 16 amino acids. Trimming cost V 5 bases and J 10 bases; bases outside gene matches: 14. CDR3 DNA sequence: TGTGCCAGCAGTATCGACGCGACAGGGCCATTATCACCCCTCCACTTT. It codes for CASSIDATGPLSPLHF.

The CDR3 sequence is CASSTGTLRAIQYF. The DNA for the CDR3 is TGTGCCAGCAGTACCGGGACACTCCGGGCCATTCAGTACTTC. The rearrangement uses TRBV28 and TRBJ2-4, with TRBD1 as a possible D gene (6 bases). The CDR3 has 14 amino acids. The V and J ends lost 5 bases and 9 bases respectively, with 17 bases between them. Germline lookup yields CDR1 MDHEN and CDR2 SYDVKM.

This chain joins TRBV9 and TRBJ1-1, with 9 bases that match TRBD1. Per germline, CDR1 SGDLS and CDR2 YYNGEE. CDR3 size: 16 residues. J lost 10 bases, V lost 3 bases, and 16 bases had no gene match. As DNA, the CDR3 is TGTGCCAGCAGCGAGGGACAGGGTAAAGGGGTTCCCGGAGCTTTCTTT. Its translation is CASSEGQGKGVPGAFF.

The chain has TRBV7-2 and TRBJ2-4; possibly TRBD2 for D (6 bases). V was shortened by 5 bases and J by 7 bases, with 12 bases between the two germline ends. This CDR3 comprises 13 residues. CDR1 SGHTA and CDR2 FQGNSA come from the germline V gene. The CDR3: CASSPLTRNIQYF. The CDR3 coding sequence is TGTGCCAGCAGCCCCCTGACTAGGAACATTCAGTACTTC. The full variable domain, rest sourced from reference TRBV7-2 and TRBJ2-4, is GAGVSQSPSNKVTEKGKDVELRCDPISGHTALYWYRQSLGQGLEFLIYFQGNSAPDKSGLPSDRFSAERTGGSVSTLTIQRTQQEDSAVYLCASSPLTRNIQYFGAGTRLSVL.

This sequence joins TRBV2 and TRBJ1-5; D is undetermined. Germline V gene data show CDR1 as SNHLY and CDR2 as FYNNEI. The ends were cut back, 7 bases at V and 3 bases at J, with 16 bases in the middle. The CDR3 has 15 residues. The CDR3 sequence is CASTPDTHANQPQHF. DNA of the CDR3: TGTGCCAGCACCCCCGACACGCACGCCAATCAGCCCCAGCATTTT. Together with reference TRBV2 and TRBJ1-5, the CDR3 gives the full variable domain: EPEVTQTPSHQVTQMGQEVILRCVPISNHLYFYWYRQILGQKVEFLVSFYNNEISEKSEIFDDQFSVERPDGSNFTLKIRSTKLEDSAMYFCASTPDTHANQPQHFGDGTRLSIL.

The chain recombines TRBV4-3 with TRBJ2-7, with TRBD2 identical over 8 bases. This CDR3 is 16 amino acids long. Germline V CDR1 and CDR2: LGHNA, YSLEER. V shed 0 bases and J 2 bases; nucleotides not matched to a gene: 6. The CDR3 coding sequence is TGCGCCAGCAGCCAAGATGGGCGGGAGGCCCCCTACGAGCAGTACTTC. Amino acids: CASSQDGREAPYEQYF.

The chain links TRBV2 to TRBJ1-2, with a possible D match to TRBD1 (6 bases). In germline, CDR1 is SNHLY, CDR2 FYNNEI. This CDR3 is 13 amino acids long. The V end lost 6 bases, the J end lost 12 bases, and 20 bases lay between the germline ends. CDR3 loop: CASRQAQGGWDTF. The CDR3 bases are TGTGCCAGCAGGCAGGCACAGGGAGGGTGGGACACCTTC.

A single count supports this clone. This chain joins TRBV9 and TRBJ2-1, with TRBD1 as a possible D gene (6 bases). V was trimmed by 3 bases and J by 7 bases, leaving 17 bases between them. The germline gives CDR1 SGDLS, CDR2 YYNGEE. The CDR3 is 15 residues long. This CDR3 is CASSERGSIKNEQFF. The CDR3 DNA sequence: TGTGCCAGCAGCGAGAGGGGGTCAATTAAGAATGAGCAGTTCTTC.

The rearrangement joins TRBV27 to TRBJ1-6; perhaps TRBD1 as D (6 bases). This CDR3 spans 17 amino acids. Trimming took 7 bases from V and 1 from J, leaving 17 bases between them. CDR1 MNHEY and CDR2 SMNVEV come from the germline V gene (reference sequence). In DNA, the CDR3 is TGTGCCAGCACTATAAGGGGGGGGCTGTCCTATAATTCACCCCTCCACTTT. Protein: CASTIRGGLSYNSPLHF.

The CDR3 DNA is TGTGCCAGCAGTTTACGGGGGGCCCGAGATGGCTACACCTTC. Protein: CASSLRGARDGYTF. The chain joins TRBV27 to TRBJ1-2; tentatively, D is TRBD1 (6 bases). Germline V gene data show CDR1 as MNHEY and CDR2 as SMNVEV (reference sequence). Trimming cost V 2 bases and J 6 bases, with 13 bases left between them. This CDR3 is built from 14 residues.

This chain connects TRBV5-1 to TRBJ1-3; 7 positions agree with TRBD1. V shed 2 bases, J shed 4 bases, and the junction held 6 bases outside the gene matches. CDR1 and CDR2 (germline): SGHRS, YFSETQ. This CDR3 has 15 amino acids. CDR3 DNA: TGCGCCAGCAGCTTCGACGGGACAGCCGGAAACACCATATATTTT. Its translation is CASSFDGTAGNTIYF.

This chain connects TRBV2 to TRBJ2-2, with TRBD1 matching 8 bases. Germline V gene data show CDR1 as SNHLY and CDR2 as FYNNEI. This CDR3 has 15 residues. J was trimmed by 4 bases and V by 5 bases; bases with no gene match: 6. For the CDR3, the DNA is TGTGCCAGCAGTCCAAGACAGGGGACCACCGGGGAGCTGTTTTTT. It specifies CASSPRQGTTGELFF.

The rearrangement links TRBV9 to TRBJ2-1, with D possibly TRBD2 on 6 matching bases. The germline V gene encodes CDR1 SGDLS and CDR2 YYNGEE. The CDR3 runs 15 residues. The V end was cut by 0 bases, the J end by 1 base, with 8 bases between. CDR3 protein: CASSVDSGSYNEQFF. The DNA for the CDR3 is TGTGCCAGCAGCGTAGACAGCGGGTCCTACAATGAGCAGTTCTTC.

V gene TRBV28 combines with J gene TRBJ1-1; no clear D. Trimming shortened V by 7 bases and J by 3 bases, and 15 bases separated the two germline ends. This CDR3 contains 14 residues. Looked up from germline, CDR1 is MDHEN and CDR2 is SYDVKM. The CDR3 loop is CASTLPRQDTEAFF. As DNA, the CDR3 is TGTGCCAGCACCCTCCCTCGGCAGGACACTGAAGCTTTCTTT.

The chain has TRBV3-1 (or the pseudogene TRBV3-2) and TRBJ2-5; D might be TRBD2 (5 bases). Germline V gives CDR1 LGHDT, CDR2 YNNKEL (reference sequence). V was shortened by 1 base and J by 7 bases, with 16 bases between the two germline ends. CDR3 length equals 15 residues. The DNA for the CDR3 is TGTGCCAGCAGCCAAGGGCGAGGGCCCGAGGTGACCCAGTACTTC. This encodes CASSQGRGPEVTQYF.